One sample yielded the 10 T cell receptor beta chains listed below, sequenced in a study of T cell responses to AZD1222 COVID-19 vaccine. The method was immunoSEQ multiplex PCR; TCRdb's version includes in-frame clones alone and lacks a portion of them. The sample shows about 140,000 clones, 90% of them seen only once. This sample comprised peripheral blood, obtained 28 days after the second AZD1222 dose. These receptors all stem from an adult who received the AZD1222 COVID-19 vaccine.

The V call is TRBV9, the J call TRBJ2-7; D unclear. The germline CDR1 and CDR2 sequences are SGDLS and YYNGEE. V was trimmed by 0 bases and J by 1 base, leaving 8 bases between them. The CDR3 has 14 residues. The CDR3 loop reads CASSVGATSYEQYF. The CDR3 bases are TGTGCCAGCAGCGTAGGGGCGACGTCCTACGAGCAGTACTTC.

With regard to this clone: Other DNA sequences in this specimen translate into the identical CDR3. This rearrangement joins TRBV28 to TRBJ2-1; 7 bases are a match to TRBD2. Unmatched junction bases numbered 6, after V lost 6 bases and J lost 7 bases. The CDR3 covers 13 residues. CDR1 is MDHEN and CDR2 is SYDVKM in the germline V gene. CDR3 sequence (DNA): TGTGCCAGCAGCCGGACTAGTAGGAATGAGCAGTTCTTC. This sequence encodes CASSRTSRNEQFF.

The rearrangement joins TRBV7-9 to TRBJ2-1; D is unresolved. This CDR3 comprises 17 residues. CDR1 and CDR2 from the germline V gene are SEHNR and FQNEAQ (reference sequence). V lost 4 bases and J lost 0, with 16 bases in between. The DNA for the CDR3 is TGTGCCAGCAGCTCGGGCCCAAGGACCAGCTCCTACAATGAGCAGTTCTTC. Amino acid sequence: CASSSGPRTSSYNEQFF.

The V call is TRBV19, the J call TRBJ2-3; 11 bases agree with TRBD2. CDR1 and CDR2 (germline): LNHDA, SQIVND (reference sequence). The trim removed 6 bases at V and 0 bases at J, leaving 20 bases unmatched. CDR3 size: 21 residues. CDR3 in amino acids: CASSSQGLAGGLKPSTDTQYF. The DNA of the CDR3 is TGTGCCAGTAGCTCCCAAGGGCTAGCGGGGGGACTCAAACCTAGCACAGATACGCAGTATTTT.

In nucleotides, the CDR3 is TGTGCCAGCAGTTATTCCGGGACGGAGCAGTACTTC. Protein product: CASSYSGTEQYF. J is TRBJ2-7 and V is TRBV6-5; possibly TRBD1 or TRBD2 for D (5 bases each). Trimming took 3 bases from V and 7 from J, leaving 10 bases between them. CDR3 length: 12 residues. From germline, CDR1 is MNHEY and CDR2 SVGAGI.

The chain combines TRBV21-1 with TRBJ1-5. TRBV21-1 is annotated as a pseudogene. This CDR3 region has 18 residues. This CDR3 reads CASSPDGGLTYSNQPQHF. The CDR3 nucleotides read TGTGCCAGCAGCCCAGACGGAGGCCTTACCTATAGCAATCAGCCCCAGCATTTT.

Note on this clone: Other DNA sequences within the sample encode an identical CDR3. The J gene is TRBJ1-5, the V gene TRBV3-1 (or the pseudogene TRBV3-2); D is uncertain. Trimming stripped 1 base from V and 5 bases from J, with 6 bases between. This CDR3 region has 13 residues. Germline V gives CDR1 LGHDT, CDR2 YNNKEL (reference sequence). This CDR3 reads CASSQVGDQPQHF. CDR3 DNA: TGTGCCAGCAGCCAAGTGGGAGATCAGCCCCAGCATTTT.

The CDR3 DNA sequence: TGTGCCAGCAGTCAAGACAGGCCGATGAACACTGAAGCTTTCTTT. This encodes CASSQDRPMNTEAFF. This chain joins TRBV2 and TRBJ1-1; the D gene is possibly TRBD1 (6 bases). Trimming removed 5 bases from V and 0 bases from J, with 13 bases in between. CDR3 size: 15 residues. Germline V gene data show CDR1 as SNHLY and CDR2 as FYNNEI.

This clone was found once. J is TRBJ2-3 and V is TRBV19; 7 nucleotides agree with TRBD1. V was pared by 6 bases and J by 2 bases, with 5 bases of the junction left unmatched. The CDR3 length is 14 residues. Germline assignment: CDR1 LNHDA and CDR2 SQIVND (reference sequence). CDR3 DNA: TGTGCCAGTAGGACGACAGGGACCACAGATACGCAGTATTTT. It encodes CASRTTGTTDTQYF. Together with reference TRBV19 and TRBJ2-3, the CDR3 gives the full variable domain: DGGITQSPKYLFRKEGQNVTLSCEQNLNHDAMYWYRQDPGQGLRLIYYSQIVNDFQKGDIAEGYSVSREKKESFPLTVTSAQKNPTAFYLCASRTTGTTDTQYFGPGTRLTVL.

The rearrangement joins TRBV6-5 to TRBJ2-3, with TRBD2 matching over 10 bases. With 7 bases clipped from V and 4 bases from J, the junction kept 8 bases outside the gene matches. Germline assignment: CDR1 MNHEY and CDR2 SVGAGI. The CDR3 is 15 amino acids. This CDR3 reads CASIASGGWADTQYF. For the CDR3, the DNA is TGTGCCAGCATAGCTAGCGGGGGATGGGCAGATACGCAGTATTTT.